Below, 11 T cell receptor beta chains from the same sample are listed, as sequenced in a study of prognosis after radiotherapy for stage I lung cancer. Genomic DNA was subjected to two-round multiplex PCR for amplification of TCR beta CDR3. First-round PCR employed TRBV- and TRBJ-specific primers for each gene. From the multiplex PCR reads, TCRdb called clonotypes with MiXCR, one entry per CDR3 protein. There are roughly 38,000 distinct CDR3 sequences in the sample; 24% occur only once, and less than 30% lies in the top ten. This specimen consisted of PBMCs, obtained before or after stereotactic body radiation therapy (not recorded which). The source of these receptors is a donor aged 50 or older with non-small cell lung cancer.

Ten or more counts support this clonotype. The chain carries TRBV28 and TRBJ2-7; unclear D gene. The CDR3 is made up of 15 amino acids. The V end lost 6 bases, the J end lost 2 bases, and 17 bases lay between the germline ends. The germline V gene encodes CDR1 MDHEN and CDR2 SYDVKM. The CDR3, as DNA: TGTGCCAGCAGCCGGTATTCCTCCCCGGCCTACGAGCAGTACTTC. This gives the protein CASSRYSSPAYEQYF. Variable domain in full (rest from reference TRBV28 and TRBJ2-7): DVKVTQSSRYLVKRTGEKVFLECVQDMDHENMFWYRQDPGLGLRLIYFSYDVKMKEKGDIPEGYSVSREKKERFSLILESASTNQTSMYLCASSRYSSPAYEQYFGPGTRLTVT.

This clonotype was seen at least ten times. V is TRBV6-4 and J is TRBJ2-3; D call uncertain. The CDR3 has 14 amino acids. CDR1 is MRHNA, CDR2 SNTAGT, per germline. V lost 6 bases, J lost 4 bases, and 14 bases lay in between. The CDR3 bases are TGTGCCAGCAGCTACGGACCGCCCCCAGATACGCAGTATTTT. Translation: CASSYGPPPDTQYF.

In its sample, this clonotype was seen many times. The chain joins TRBV7-9 to TRBJ1-3, with 7 bases lining up with TRBD1. Per the germline V gene, CDR1 is SEHNR and CDR2 is FQNEAQ (reference sequence). The CDR3 is 12 residues long. The ends lost 10 bases at V and 7 bases at J; junction bases unmatched: 7. The CDR3 DNA reads as TGTGCCACCGACAGGGTTGGCAACACCATATATTTT. Amino acid sequence: CATDRVGNTIYF.

This clonotype was observed many times. The V call is TRBV7-2, the J call TRBJ1-4; D perhaps matches TRBD1 (6 bases). V was cut by 1 base and J by 8 bases, with 20 bases left in between. Germline-derived CDR1 and CDR2 are SGHTA and FQGNSA. This CDR3 has 17 residues. The CDR3 loop is CASSLEYREGIGEKLFF. The CDR3, as DNA: TGTGCCAGCAGCTTAGAATACAGGGAGGGGATTGGCGAAAAACTGTTTTTT.

This clonotype has ten or more counts. The V gene is TRBV5-8, the J gene TRBJ1-1; no clear D. Germline CDR1 is SGHTS and CDR2 is YDEGEE. The ends were cut back, 4 bases at V and 1 base at J, with 8 bases in the middle. The CDR3 extends over 13 amino acids. The CDR3 DNA is TGTGCCAGCAGCCCCCGTGCGAACACTGAAGCTTTCTTT. Its protein is CASSPRANTEAFF.

In the case of this clonotype: This is likely an artifact of a read error, given a far larger clone one base away. The chain combines TRBV6-2 or TRBV6-3 with TRBJ1-5, with D possibly being TRBD1 (6 bases). V lost 5 bases and J lost 6, with 17 bases in between. Germline V gene sequence: CDR1 MNHEY, CDR2 SVGEGT. The CDR3 is made up of 15 amino acids. CDR3 sequence reads: CASSENDRSAQPQHF. As DNA, the CDR3 is TGTGCCAGCAGTGAAAATGACAGGAGCGCTCAGCCCCAGCATTTT.

Notes on this clonotype: A much bigger clone sits one base away, suggesting this may be a read error. V usage is TRBV5-1 and J usage is TRBJ2-5, with 7 bases that match TRBD2. CDR3 size: 17 residues. CDR1 is SGHRS and CDR2 is YFSETQ in the germline V gene. Trimming removed 5 bases from V and 2 bases from J; junction bases left unmatched: 15. The CDR3 DNA follows: TGCGCCAGCAGAGGGTCTCAGCTTAGCGGGTCTCAAGAGACCCAGTACTTC. This codes for CASRGSQLSGSQETQYF.

As concerns this clonotype: One junction end does not reproduce the germline sequence, and a read error may be involved. The rearrangement joins TRBV7-2 to TRBJ2-7; D is perhaps TRBD2 (6 bases). Germline CDR1 SGHTA, CDR2 FQGNSA. This CDR3 is 14 amino acids long. Here the CDR3 DNA reads TGTGCCAGCAGCTTAACCGCGGGGACCTACGAGCAATACTTC. Its translation is CASSLTAGTYEQYF.

Points on this clonotype: A far larger clone is a single base away, which makes a read error likely. V usage is TRBV20-1 and J usage is TRBJ2-7; the D gene is possibly TRBD2 (6 bases). Trimming took off 6 bases at V and 6 bases at J, with 27 bases between the two ends. The germline CDR1 and CDR2 sequences are DFQATT and SNEGSKA (reference sequence). This CDR3 spans 16 amino acids. The CDR3 region has the DNA TGCAGTGCCGGGGATACGACTAGTTCCCCCTTAGGCGAGCAGTACTTC. Protein product: CSAGDTTSSPLGEQYF.

There are many counts of this clonotype. CDR3 amino acids: CASSYSPTAGNTIYF. CDR3 in DNA: TGTGCCAGCAGTTACTCTCCGACAGCTGGAAACACCATATATTTT. The rearrangement links TRBV6-2 or TRBV6-3 to TRBJ1-3, with D tentatively TRBD1 (5 bases). The V gene's germline CDR1 is MNHEY and CDR2 SVGEGT. This CDR3 has 15 amino acids. V was trimmed by 0 bases and J by 2 bases, leaving 8 bases between them.

In its sample, this clonotype was seen many times. The chain couples TRBV6-1 to TRBJ1-5; D may be TRBD1 (6 bases). V shed 6 bases and J shed 3 bases, with 12 bases lying between them. The CDR3 spans 14 residues. The germline V gene has CDR1 MNHNS and CDR2 SASEGT. CDR3 residues: CASSVQGDNQPQHF. CDR3 nucleotides: TGTGCCAGCAGCGTACAGGGCGACAATCAGCCCCAGCATTTT.